The next 25 T cell receptor beta chains were all read from a single sample in a study of T cell changes during pregnancy in multiple sclerosis. Clones were read by immunoSEQ multiplex PCR, and TCRdb kept only the in-frame ones, dropping some. This table has about 100,000 clones, less than 95% appearing once. The sample consisted of peripheral blood, taken in the third trimester of pregnancy. These TCRs come from a female donor in good health, enrolled as a control in a pregnancy study.

The chain couples TRBV7-9 to TRBJ1-5; TRBD1 is a possible D gene (5 bases). V was shortened by 5 bases and J by 4 bases, with 15 bases between the two germline ends. This CDR3 is 15 amino acids long. Germline V gene data show CDR1 as SEHNR and CDR2 as FQNEAQ (reference sequence). CDR3 in amino acids: CASSLASGGNQPQHF. CDR3 nucleotides: TGTGCCAGCAGCCTCGCGTCGGGGGGGAATCAGCCCCAGCATTTT.

This chain joins TRBV5-6 and TRBJ1-1; D is unresolved. CDR3 length equals 13 residues. Germline CDR1 and CDR2: SGHDT and YYEEEE. The V end was cut by 4 bases, the J end by 5 bases, with 12 bases between. The DNA of the CDR3 is TGTGCCAGCAGCCTGCGAGTACGGACTGAAGCTTTCTTT. It codes for CASSLRVRTEAFF. The entire variable domain, with the rest obtained from reference TRBV5-6 and TRBJ1-1, is as follows: DAGVTQSPTHLIKTRGQQVTLRCSPKSGHDTVSWYQQALGQGPQFIFQYYEEEERQRGNFPDRFSGHQFPNYSSELNVNALLLGDSALYLCASSLRVRTEAFFGQGTRLTVV.

In this sample, this clone turned up once. V and J are TRBV15 and TRBJ1-5; 10 bases match TRBD1. Trimming at V came to 9 bases and at J to 6 bases, leaving 14 bases not matched to a gene. This CDR3 has 16 residues. Germline V lookup: CDR1 LNHNV, CDR2 YYDKDF (reference sequence). The CDR3 DNA is TGTGCCACAAACCCCGGGACAGGGGCGGCGGTTCAGCCCCAGCATTTT. Protein: CATNPGTGAAVQPQHF.

The chain uses TRBV29-1 and TRBJ1-1; D is possibly TRBD1 (6 bases). Germline-derived CDR1 and CDR2 are SQVTM and ANQGSEA. The CDR3 has 16 amino acids. V was clipped by 0 bases and J by 5 bases, with 19 bases between them. CDR3 DNA sequence: TGCAGCGTTGAAGATAGGGGCAGGGGTTCGAGGACTGAAGCTTTCTTT. It translates to CSVEDRGRGSRTEAFF. The full variable domain, completed using reference TRBV29-1 and TRBJ1-1, is SAVISQKPSRDICQRGTSLTIQCQVDSQVTMMFWYRQQPGQSLTLIATANQGSEATYESGFVIDKFPISRPNLTFSTLTVSNMSPEDSSIYLCSVEDRGRGSRTEAFFGQGTRLTVV.

The gene calls are TRBV5-5 and TRBJ2-6; D remains ambiguous. There are 17 residues in the CDR3. The V gene's germline CDR1 is SGHKS and CDR2 YYEKEE (reference sequence). Trimming removed 2 bases at V and 2 bases at J, with 14 bases between. CDR3 region: CASSFKFNSAGANVLTF. The CDR3 nucleotides read TGTGCCAGCAGCTTTAAATTCAACAGTGCTGGGGCCAACGTCCTGACTTTC.

This chain links TRBV2 with TRBJ1-3; D gene uncertain. V lost 6 bases, J lost 0 bases, and 12 bases lay in between. Germline V lookup: CDR1 SNHLY, CDR2 FYNNEI. This CDR3 contains 15 residues. DNA for the CDR3: TGTGCCAGCAGCGAACTATCGATCTCTGGAAACACCATATATTTT. It encodes CASSELSISGNTIYF.

The chain uses TRBV7-2 and TRBJ2-3; 12 nucleotides agree with TRBD2. CDR3 length equals 17 residues. Germline lookup yields CDR1 SGHTA and CDR2 FQGNSA. V dropped 2 bases and J dropped 5; count of bases not matched to a gene: 8. The CDR3 loop is CASSLNPSGGAEDTQYF. The CDR3 DNA reads as TGTGCCAGCAGCTTAAATCCTAGCGGGGGGGCCGAAGATACGCAGTATTTT. Combining the CDR3 with reference TRBV7-2 and TRBJ2-3 gives the whole variable domain GAGVSQSPSNKVTEKGKDVELRCDPISGHTALYWYRQSLGQGLEFLIYFQGNSAPDKSGLPSDRFSAERTGGSVSTLTIQRTQQEDSAVYLCASSLNPSGGAEDTQYFGPGTRLTVL.

This clone was seen more than once but under ten times. This sequence joins TRBV11-3 and TRBJ2-7; 8 positions agree with TRBD2. Germline V gives CDR1 SGHNT, CDR2 YENEEA. The V gene end was trimmed by 6 bases and the J gene end by 3 bases; junction bases not matched to a gene: 4. This CDR3 has 13 residues. CDR3 in DNA: TGTGCCAGCAGTGTACGGGGGGGCTACGAGCAGTACTTC. This translates into CASSVRGGYEQYF.

This clone was observed a handful of times. The V and J genes are TRBV5-1 and TRBJ2-1, with 9 bases matching TRBD2. The CDR3 is made up of 16 amino acids. Germline lookup yields CDR1 SGHRS and CDR2 YFSETQ. The V segment lost 0 bases and the J segment 4 bases; nucleotides outside the gene matches: 5. CDR3 amino acids: CASSLVRGGAYNEQFF. In DNA, the CDR3 is TGCGCCAGCAGCTTGGTGCGCGGGGGGGCATACAATGAGCAGTTCTTC.

The V gene is TRBV27, the J gene TRBJ2-7; 8 bases align to TRBD1. The ends lost 5 bases at V and 6 bases at J; junction bases unmatched: 12. This CDR3 is built from 15 residues. Per the germline V gene, CDR1 is MNHEY and CDR2 is SMNVEV (reference sequence). CDR3 loop: CASSEGTGLPREQYF. The DNA of the CDR3 is TGTGCCAGCAGTGAAGGGACAGGCCTTCCTCGCGAGCAGTACTTC.

The V call is TRBV10-2, the J call TRBJ1-5; TRBD1 matches 7 bases. The germline gives CDR1 WSHSY, CDR2 SAAADI. The trim removed 4 bases at V and 0 bases at J, leaving 6 bases unmatched. This CDR3 spans 16 amino acids. CDR3 in amino acids: CASSAGGAYSNQPQHF. The DNA for the CDR3 is TGCGCCAGCAGTGCAGGGGGTGCATATAGCAATCAGCCCCAGCATTTT.

This chain links TRBV7-9 with TRBJ2-3; D remains unclear. Trimming took off 5 bases at V and 0 bases at J, with 9 bases between the two ends. There are 14 residues in the CDR3. Germline V gives CDR1 SEHNR, CDR2 FQNEAQ (reference sequence). The CDR3 reads CASSRVISTDTQYF. The DNA for the CDR3 is TGTGCCAGCAGCCGAGTCATTAGCACAGATACGCAGTATTTT.

The chain has TRBV15 and TRBJ2-1; 10 nucleotides match TRBD2. Germline V CDR1 and CDR2: LNHNV, YYDKDF (reference sequence). Germline trimming cut 1 base from V and 7 bases from J; bases unmatched to any gene: 4. CDR3 length: 15 amino acids. CDR3 sequence: CATSRVSGGVNEQFF. In DNA form, the CDR3 reads TGTGCCACCAGCAGAGTCAGCGGGGGGGTAAATGAGCAGTTCTTC.

The CDR3 reads CASTSQGYEQYF. In nucleotides, the CDR3 is TGTGCCAGCACCTCCCAGGGCTACGAGCAGTACTTC. The chain is built from TRBV7-9 and TRBJ2-7; D is possibly TRBD1 (5 bases). Germline loops: CDR1 SEHNR, CDR2 FQNEAQ (reference sequence). The CDR3 length is 12 residues. Between the trimmed V and J ends, which lost 7 bases and 3 bases, there was a span of 10 bases.

V is TRBV30 and J is TRBJ1-1; 8 bases fit TRBD1. The V gene's germline CDR1 is GTSNPN and CDR2 SVGIG (reference sequence). V shed 7 bases, J shed 0 bases, and the junction held 7 bases outside the gene matches. The CDR3 sequence is 14 residues long. The DNA of the CDR3 is TGTGCCTTTATGGGACAGGCTTTGAACACTGAAGCTTTCTTT. This translates into CAFMGQALNTEAFF. Based on the CDR3 plus reference TRBV30 and TRBJ1-1, the full variable domain is SQTIHQWPATLVQPVGSPLSLECTVEGTSNPNLYWYRQAAGRGLQLLFYSVGIGQISSEVPQNLSASRPQDRQFILSSKKLLLSDSGFYLCAFMGQALNTEAFFGQGTRLTVV.

The rearrangement links TRBV30 to TRBJ2-5; D gene ambiguous. CDR3 size: 12 residues. The germline V and J ends were trimmed by 3 bases and 6 bases, with 11 bases remaining between them. Germline CDR1 is GTSNPN and CDR2 is SVGIG (reference sequence). CDR3 in amino acids: CAWRTGPKTQYF. The DNA for the CDR3 is TGTGCCTGGAGAACGGGTCCGAAGACCCAGTACTTC.

The J gene is TRBJ2-5, the V gene TRBV12-5; TRBD1 might be the D (7 bases). The germline V gene has CDR1 LGHNT and CDR2 FRNRAP. V was cut by 5 bases and J by 5 bases, with 15 bases left in between. The CDR3 has 14 amino acids. The CDR3, as DNA: TGTGCTAGTGGTCCAGGGGGGCCGAGGGAGACCCAGTACTTC. This sequence encodes CASGPGGPRETQYF.

The chain has TRBV11-2 and TRBJ2-5; 7 bases line up with TRBD1. V gave up 3 bases and J gave up 2 bases; unmatched junction bases: 6. From germline, CDR1 is SGHAT and CDR2 FQNNGV. CDR3 size: 15 residues. This CDR3 is CASSLGVQGQETQYF. For the CDR3, the DNA is TGTGCCAGCAGCTTGGGGGTACAGGGGCAAGAGACCCAGTACTTC. The entire variable domain, with the rest obtained from reference TRBV11-2 and TRBJ2-5, is as follows: EAGVAQSPRYKIIEKRQSVAFWCNPISGHATLYWYQQILGQGPKLLIQFQNNGVVDDSQLPKDRFSAERLKGVDSTLKIQPAKLEDSAVYLCASSLGVQGQETQYFGPGTRLLVL.

J is TRBJ1-1 and V is TRBV4-1, with 7 nucleotides matching TRBD1. V lost 7 bases to trimming and J lost 0 bases; unmatched junction nucleotides: 8. CDR3 size: 15 residues. CDR1 and CDR2 from the germline V gene are MGHRA and YSYEKL. The CDR3 DNA follows: TGCGCCAGCACCACAGGGGTACTTATGAACACTGAAGCTTTCTTT. Protein sequence: CASTTGVLMNTEAFF.

This rearrangement joins TRBV6-1 to TRBJ2-7; unclear D gene. CDR1 and CDR2 from the germline V gene are MNHNS and SASEGT. The CDR3 extends over 12 amino acids. Between the trimmed V and J ends, which lost 0 bases and 3 bases, there was a span of 3 bases. The CDR3 region is CASSEAYYEQYF. In DNA, the CDR3 is TGTGCCAGCAGTGAAGCTTACTACGAGCAGTACTTC.

This chain joins TRBV27 and TRBJ1-2; D unclear. V gave up 5 bases and J gave up 1 base, with 8 bases separating them. CDR1 and CDR2 (germline): MNHEY, SMNVEV (reference sequence). This CDR3 has 13 amino acids. The CDR3 protein is CASSGYSNYGYTF. In DNA form, the CDR3 reads TGTGCCAGCAGTGGGTACAGTAACTATGGCTACACCTTC.

The J gene is TRBJ1-5, the V gene TRBV6-5; tentatively, D is TRBD1 (6 bases). The CDR3 totals 15 residues. From germline, CDR1 is MNHEY and CDR2 SVGAGI. V shed 4 bases and J shed 0 bases, with 10 bases lying between them. In DNA form, the CDR3 reads TGTGCCAGCAGTTTGCAGGGGTATAGCAATCAGCCCCAGCATTTT. It specifies CASSLQGYSNQPQHF.

Only one count was recorded for this clone. The genes are TRBV11-3 and TRBJ1-3, with 8 bases that match TRBD1. The CDR3 has 16 residues. V lost 5 bases to trimming and J lost 4 bases; unmatched junction nucleotides: 10. The V gene's germline CDR1 is SGHNT and CDR2 YENEEA. Here the CDR3 reads CASSQHKTGAGNTIYF. In DNA, the CDR3 is TGTGCCAGCAGCCAACACAAGACAGGGGCCGGAAACACCATATATTTT.

The V call is TRBV6-5, the J call TRBJ2-7, with unresolved D. The CDR3 runs to 11 residues. V lost 6 bases and J 3 bases, leaving 6 bases between the germline ends. The V gene's germline CDR1 is MNHEY and CDR2 SVGAGI. As DNA, the CDR3 is TGTGCCAGCAGAAACAGCTACGAGCAGTACTTC. Its translation: CASRNSYEQYF.

The chain uses TRBV4-1 and TRBJ2-5; 9 positions agree with TRBD1. V gave up 4 bases and J gave up 5 bases; unmatched junction bases: 14. The CDR3 is 17 residues long. Germline CDR1 and CDR2: MGHRA and YSYEKL. The chain's CDR3 is CASSPATGTGSTETQYF. The CDR3 DNA is TGCGCCAGCAGCCCTGCGACGGGGACAGGGAGTACGGAGACCCAGTACTTC.